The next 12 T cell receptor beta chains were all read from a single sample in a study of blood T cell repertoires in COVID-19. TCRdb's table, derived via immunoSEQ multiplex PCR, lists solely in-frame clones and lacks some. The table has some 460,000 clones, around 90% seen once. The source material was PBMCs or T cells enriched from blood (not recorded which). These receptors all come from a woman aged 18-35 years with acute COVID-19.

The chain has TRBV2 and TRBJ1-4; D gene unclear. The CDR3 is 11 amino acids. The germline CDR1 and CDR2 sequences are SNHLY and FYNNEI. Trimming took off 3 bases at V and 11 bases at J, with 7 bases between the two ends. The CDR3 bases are TGTGCCAGCAGTGAGGCCGGGAAACTGTTTTTT. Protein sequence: CASSEAGKLFF.

The CDR3 DNA reads TGTGCCAGCAGTCTCCTAGCGGGACAGAACACCGGGGAGCTGTTTTTT. Protein product: CASSLLAGQNTGELFF. The chain carries TRBV28 and TRBJ2-2, with TRBD2 matching 9 bases. Looked up from germline, CDR1 is MDHEN and CDR2 is SYDVKM. The CDR3 sequence is 16 residues long. V gave up 5 bases and J gave up 1 base; unmatched junction bases: 5. The variable domain in full, completed from reference TRBV28 and TRBJ2-2, reads DVKVTQSSRYLVKRTGEKVFLECVQDMDHENMFWYRQDPGLGLRLIYFSYDVKMKEKGDIPEGYSVSREKKERFSLILESASTNQTSMYLCASSLLAGQNTGELFFGEGSRLTVL.

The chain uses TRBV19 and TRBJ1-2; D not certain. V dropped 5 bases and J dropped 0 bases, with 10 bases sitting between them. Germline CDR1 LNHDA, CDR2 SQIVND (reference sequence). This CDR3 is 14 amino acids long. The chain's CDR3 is CASSAVLTNYGYTF. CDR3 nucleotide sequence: TGTGCCAGTAGTGCGGTATTGACTAACTATGGCTACACCTTC.

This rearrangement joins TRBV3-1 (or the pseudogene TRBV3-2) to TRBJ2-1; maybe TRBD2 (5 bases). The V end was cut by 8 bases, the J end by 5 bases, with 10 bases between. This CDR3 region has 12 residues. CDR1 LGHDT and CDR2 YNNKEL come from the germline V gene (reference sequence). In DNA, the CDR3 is TGTGCCAGCGGAGGCTCACACAATGAGCAGTTCTTC. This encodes CASGGSHNEQFF.

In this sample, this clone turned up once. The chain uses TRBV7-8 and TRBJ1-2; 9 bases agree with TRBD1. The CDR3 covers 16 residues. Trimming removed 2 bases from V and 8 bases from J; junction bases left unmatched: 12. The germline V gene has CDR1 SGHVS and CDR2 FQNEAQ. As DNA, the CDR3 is TGTGCCAGCAGCTTAATATTTAAGGGACAGGGAGGGGGCTACACCTTC. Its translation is CASSLIFKGQGGGYTF.

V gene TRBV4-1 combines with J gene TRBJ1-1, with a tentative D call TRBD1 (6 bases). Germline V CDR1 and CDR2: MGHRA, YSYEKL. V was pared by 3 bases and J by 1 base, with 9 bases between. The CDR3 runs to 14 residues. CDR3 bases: TGCGCCAGCAGCCAGAACAGGGCGAACACTGAAGCTTTCTTT. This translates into CASSQNRANTEAFF.

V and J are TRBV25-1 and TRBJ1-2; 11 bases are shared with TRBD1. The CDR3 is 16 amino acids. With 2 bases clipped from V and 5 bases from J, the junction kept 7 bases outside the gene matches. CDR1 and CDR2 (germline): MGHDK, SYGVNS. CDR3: CASSEGTGGDIYGYTF. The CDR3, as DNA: TGTGCCAGCAGTGAAGGGACAGGGGGAGATATTTATGGCTACACCTTC.

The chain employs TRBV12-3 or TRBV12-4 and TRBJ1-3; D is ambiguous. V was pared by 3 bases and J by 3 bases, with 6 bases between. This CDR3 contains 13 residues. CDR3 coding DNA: TGTGCCAGCAGTTTTCTTGTTGGAAACACCATATATTTT. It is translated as CASSFLVGNTIYF.

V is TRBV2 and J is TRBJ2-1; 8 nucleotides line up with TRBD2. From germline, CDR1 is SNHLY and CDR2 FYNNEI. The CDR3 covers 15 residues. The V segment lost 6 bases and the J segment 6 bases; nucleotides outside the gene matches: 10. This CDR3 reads CASSSSGLDSNEQFF. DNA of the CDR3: TGTGCCAGCAGCTCATCGGGACTAGACTCCAATGAGCAGTTCTTC.

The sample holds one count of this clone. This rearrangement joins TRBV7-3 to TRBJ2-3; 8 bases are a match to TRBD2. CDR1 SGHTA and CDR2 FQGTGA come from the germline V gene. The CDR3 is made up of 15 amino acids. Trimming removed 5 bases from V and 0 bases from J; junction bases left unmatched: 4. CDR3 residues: CASSALAVSTDTQYF. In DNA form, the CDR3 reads TGTGCCAGCAGCGCACTAGCGGTGAGCACAGATACGCAGTATTTT. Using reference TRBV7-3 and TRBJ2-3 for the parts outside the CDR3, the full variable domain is GAGVSQTPSNKVTEKGKYVELRCDPISGHTALYWYRQSLGQGPEFLIYFQGTGAADDSGLPNDRFFAVRPEGSVSTLKIQRTERGDSAVYLCASSALAVSTDTQYFGPGTRLTVL.

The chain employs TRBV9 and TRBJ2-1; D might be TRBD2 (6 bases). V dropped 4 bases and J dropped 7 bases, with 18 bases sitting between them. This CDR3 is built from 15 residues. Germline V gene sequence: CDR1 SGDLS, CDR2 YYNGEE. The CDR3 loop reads CASSPIGEAGNEQFF. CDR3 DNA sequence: TGTGCCAGCAGCCCAATAGGGGAGGCCGGGAATGAGCAGTTCTTC. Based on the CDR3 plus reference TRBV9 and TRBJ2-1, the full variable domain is DSGVTQTPKHLITATGQRVTLRCSPRSGDLSVYWYQQSLDQGLQFLIQYYNGEERAKGNILERFSAQQFPDLHSELNLSSLELGDSALYFCASSPIGEAGNEQFFGPGTRLTVL.

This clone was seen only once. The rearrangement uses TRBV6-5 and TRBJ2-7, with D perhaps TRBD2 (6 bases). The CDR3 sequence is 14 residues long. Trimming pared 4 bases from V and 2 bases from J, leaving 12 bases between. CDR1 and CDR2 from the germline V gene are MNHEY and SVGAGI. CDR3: CASSSPGRTYEQYF. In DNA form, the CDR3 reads TGTGCCAGCAGTTCGCCCGGGAGAACCTACGAGCAGTACTTC.